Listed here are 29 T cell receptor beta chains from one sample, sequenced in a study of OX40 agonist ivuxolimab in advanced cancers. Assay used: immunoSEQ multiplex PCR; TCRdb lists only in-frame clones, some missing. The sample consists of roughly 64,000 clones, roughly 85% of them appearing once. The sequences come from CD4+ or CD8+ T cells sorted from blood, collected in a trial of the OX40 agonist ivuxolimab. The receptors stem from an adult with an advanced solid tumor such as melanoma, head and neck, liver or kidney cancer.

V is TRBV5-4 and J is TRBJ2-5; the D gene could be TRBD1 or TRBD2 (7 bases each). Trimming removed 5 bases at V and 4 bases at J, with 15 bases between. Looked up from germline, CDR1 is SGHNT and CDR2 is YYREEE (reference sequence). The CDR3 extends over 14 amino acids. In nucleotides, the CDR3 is TGTGCCAGCAGTTTAACAGGGGAGGGAGAGACCCAGTACTTC. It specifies CASSLTGEGETQYF.

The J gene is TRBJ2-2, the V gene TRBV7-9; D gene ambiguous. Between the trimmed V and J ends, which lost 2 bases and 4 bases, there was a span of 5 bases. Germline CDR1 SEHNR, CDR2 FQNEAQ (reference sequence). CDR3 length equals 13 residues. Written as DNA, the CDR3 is TGTGCCAGCAGCTTACAGACCACCGGGGAGCTGTTTTTT. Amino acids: CASSLQTTGELFF.

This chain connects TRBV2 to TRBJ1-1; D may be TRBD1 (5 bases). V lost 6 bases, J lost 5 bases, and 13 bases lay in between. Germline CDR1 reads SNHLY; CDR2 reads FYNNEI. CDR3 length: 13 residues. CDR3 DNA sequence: TGTGCCAGCAGGCGAACGGGGGGTACTGAAGCTTTCTTT. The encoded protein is CASRRTGGTEAFF.

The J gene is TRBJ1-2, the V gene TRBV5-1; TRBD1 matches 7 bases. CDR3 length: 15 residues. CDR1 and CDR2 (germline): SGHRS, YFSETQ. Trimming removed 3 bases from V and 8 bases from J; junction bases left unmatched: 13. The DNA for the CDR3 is TGCGCCAGCAGCTGGGTTCAAGGGGGCGCCGGGGGCTACACCTTC. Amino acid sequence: CASSWVQGGAGGYTF. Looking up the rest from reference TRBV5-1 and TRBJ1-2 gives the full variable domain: KAGVTQTPRYLIKTRGQQVTLSCSPISGHRSVSWYQQTPGQGLQFLFEYFSETQRNKGNFPGRFSGRQFSNSRSEMNVSTLELGDSALYLCASSWVQGGAGGYTFGSGTRLTVV.

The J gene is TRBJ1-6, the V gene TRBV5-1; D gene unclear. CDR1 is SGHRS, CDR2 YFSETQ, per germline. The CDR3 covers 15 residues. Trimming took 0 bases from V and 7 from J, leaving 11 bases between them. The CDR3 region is CASSLADATNSPLHF. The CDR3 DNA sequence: TGCGCCAGCAGCTTGGCCGACGCCACCAATTCACCCCTCCACTTT.

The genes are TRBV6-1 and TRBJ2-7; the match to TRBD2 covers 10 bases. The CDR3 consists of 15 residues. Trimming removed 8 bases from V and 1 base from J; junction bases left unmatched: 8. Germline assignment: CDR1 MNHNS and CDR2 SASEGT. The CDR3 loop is CASQSIAGGSYEQYF. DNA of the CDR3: TGTGCCAGCCAATCAATAGCGGGGGGTTCCTACGAGCAGTACTTC.

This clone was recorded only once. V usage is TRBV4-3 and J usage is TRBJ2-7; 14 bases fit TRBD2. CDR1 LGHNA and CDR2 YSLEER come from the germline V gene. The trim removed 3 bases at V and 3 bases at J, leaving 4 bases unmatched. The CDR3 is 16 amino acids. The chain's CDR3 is CASSQGTSGRFYEQYF. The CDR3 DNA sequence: TGCGCCAGCAGCCAGGGGACTAGCGGGAGATTCTACGAGCAGTACTTC.

DNA of the CDR3: TGTGCCAGCAGCTTAGCAGCCAGGAACACTGAAGCTTTCTTT. Amino acid sequence: CASSLAARNTEAFF. The genes are TRBV7-2 and TRBJ1-1; D remains ambiguous. Deletions cut 0 bases from V and 1 base from J, with 6 bases between. Germline V gene data show CDR1 as SGHTA and CDR2 as FQGNSA. This CDR3 is 14 amino acids long. Complete variable domain (other parts from reference TRBV7-2 and TRBJ1-1): GAGVSQSPSNKVTEKGKDVELRCDPISGHTALYWYRQSLGQGLEFLIYFQGNSAPDKSGLPSDRFSAERTGGSVSTLTIQRTQQEDSAVYLCASSLAARNTEAFFGQGTRLTVV.

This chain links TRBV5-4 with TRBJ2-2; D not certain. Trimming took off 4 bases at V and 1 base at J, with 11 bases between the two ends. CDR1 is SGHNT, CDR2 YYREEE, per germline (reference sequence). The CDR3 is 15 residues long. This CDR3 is CASSPQSLNTGELFF. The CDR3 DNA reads TGTGCCAGCAGCCCCCAGTCCCTGAACACCGGGGAGCTGTTTTTT.

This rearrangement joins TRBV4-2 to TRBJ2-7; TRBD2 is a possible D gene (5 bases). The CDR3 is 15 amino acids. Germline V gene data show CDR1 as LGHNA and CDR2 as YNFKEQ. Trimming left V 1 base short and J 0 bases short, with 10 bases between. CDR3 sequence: CASSQAAGLSYEQYF. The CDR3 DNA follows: TGTGCCAGCAGCCAAGCAGCAGGACTCTCCTACGAGCAGTACTTC.

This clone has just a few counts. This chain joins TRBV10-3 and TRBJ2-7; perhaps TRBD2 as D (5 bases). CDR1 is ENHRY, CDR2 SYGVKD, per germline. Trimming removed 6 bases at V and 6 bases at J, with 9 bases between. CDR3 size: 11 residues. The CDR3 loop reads CAIRTRSEQYF. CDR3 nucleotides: TGTGCCATCAGAACTAGGAGCGAGCAGTACTTC.

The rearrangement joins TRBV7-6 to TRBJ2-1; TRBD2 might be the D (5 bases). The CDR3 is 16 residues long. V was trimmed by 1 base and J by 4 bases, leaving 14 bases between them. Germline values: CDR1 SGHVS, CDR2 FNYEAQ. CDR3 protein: CASSLVSGMGYNEQFF. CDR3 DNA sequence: TGTGCCAGCAGCTTAGTTTCGGGGATGGGGTACAATGAGCAGTTCTTC.

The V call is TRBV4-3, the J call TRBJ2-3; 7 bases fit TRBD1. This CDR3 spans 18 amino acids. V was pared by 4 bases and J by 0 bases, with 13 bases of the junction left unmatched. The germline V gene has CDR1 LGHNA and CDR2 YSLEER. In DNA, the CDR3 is TGCGCCAGCAGCCTCCAGGGGGTTACGGATACCAGCACAGATACGCAGTATTTT. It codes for CASSLQGVTDTSTDTQYF.

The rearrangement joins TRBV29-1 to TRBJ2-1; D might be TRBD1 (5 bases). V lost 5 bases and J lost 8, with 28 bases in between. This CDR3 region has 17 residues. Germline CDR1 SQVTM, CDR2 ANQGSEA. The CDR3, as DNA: TGCAGCGTTACCTTTCTCCCCCAGGGCAGGGTTCAAGATGAGCAGTTCTTC. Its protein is CSVTFLPQGRVQDEQFF.

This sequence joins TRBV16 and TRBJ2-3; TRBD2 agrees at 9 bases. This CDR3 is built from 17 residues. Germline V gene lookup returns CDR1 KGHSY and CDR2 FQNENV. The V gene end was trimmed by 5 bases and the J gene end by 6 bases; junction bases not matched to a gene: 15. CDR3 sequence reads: CASSEPGLAPKEDTQYF. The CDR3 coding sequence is TGTGCCAGCAGCGAACCGGGACTAGCCCCTAAAGAGGATACGCAGTATTTT.

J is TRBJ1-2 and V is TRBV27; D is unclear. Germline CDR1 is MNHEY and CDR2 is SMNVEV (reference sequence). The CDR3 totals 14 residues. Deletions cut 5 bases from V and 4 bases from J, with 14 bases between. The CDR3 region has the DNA TGTGCCAGCAGTCCGGACCCGACGGCCTATGGCTACACCTTC. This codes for CASSPDPTAYGYTF.

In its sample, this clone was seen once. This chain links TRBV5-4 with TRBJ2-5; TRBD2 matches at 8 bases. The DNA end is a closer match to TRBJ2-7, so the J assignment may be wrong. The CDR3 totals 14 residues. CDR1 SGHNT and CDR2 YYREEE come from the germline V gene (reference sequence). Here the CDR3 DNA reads TGTGCCAGCAGCCCCGGGAGGGGGGTTTACGAGCAGTACTTC. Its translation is CASSPGRGVYEQYF.

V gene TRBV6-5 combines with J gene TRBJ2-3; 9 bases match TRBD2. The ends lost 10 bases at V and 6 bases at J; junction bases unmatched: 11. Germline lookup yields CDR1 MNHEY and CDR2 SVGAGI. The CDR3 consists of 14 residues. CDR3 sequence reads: CATGRERGADTQYF. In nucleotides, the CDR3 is TGTGCCACAGGGAGGGAGCGGGGGGCCGATACGCAGTATTTT.

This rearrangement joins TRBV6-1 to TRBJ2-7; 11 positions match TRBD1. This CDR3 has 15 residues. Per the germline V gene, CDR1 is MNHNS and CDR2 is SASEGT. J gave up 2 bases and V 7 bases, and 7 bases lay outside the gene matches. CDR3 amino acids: CASTFPGQGAYEQYF. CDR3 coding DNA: TGTGCCAGCACCTTCCCGGGACAGGGGGCCTACGAGCAGTACTTC.

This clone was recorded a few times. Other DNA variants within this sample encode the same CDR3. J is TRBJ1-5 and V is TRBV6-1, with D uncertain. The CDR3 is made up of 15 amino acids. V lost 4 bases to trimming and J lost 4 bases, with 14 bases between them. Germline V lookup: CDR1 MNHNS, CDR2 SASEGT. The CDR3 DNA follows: TGTGCCAGCAGTGTAGGAGGGTACGGTAATCAGCCCCAGCATTTT. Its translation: CASSVGGYGNQPQHF.

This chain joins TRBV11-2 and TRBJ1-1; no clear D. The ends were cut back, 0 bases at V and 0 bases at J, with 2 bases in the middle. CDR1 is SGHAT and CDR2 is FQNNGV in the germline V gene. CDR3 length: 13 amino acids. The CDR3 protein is CASSLDLNTEAFF. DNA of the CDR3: TGTGCCAGCAGCTTAGACTTGAACACTGAAGCTTTCTTT.

CDR3 sequence reads: CASSLTGSEAFF. The CDR3 DNA sequence: TGTGCCAGCAGCCTCACAGGGAGTGAAGCTTTCTTT. V gene TRBV13 combines with J gene TRBJ1-1; TRBD1 is a possible D gene (6 bases). V dropped 5 bases and J dropped 7 bases, with 11 bases sitting between them. CDR1 is PRHDT, CDR2 FYEKMQ, per germline (reference sequence). The CDR3 is 12 amino acids.

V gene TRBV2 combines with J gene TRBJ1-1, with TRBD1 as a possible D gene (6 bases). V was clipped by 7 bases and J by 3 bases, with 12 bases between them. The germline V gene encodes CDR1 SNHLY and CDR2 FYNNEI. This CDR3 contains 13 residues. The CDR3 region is CASNGRTDTEAFF. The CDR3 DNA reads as TGTGCCAGCAATGGGCGGACAGACACTGAAGCTTTCTTT.

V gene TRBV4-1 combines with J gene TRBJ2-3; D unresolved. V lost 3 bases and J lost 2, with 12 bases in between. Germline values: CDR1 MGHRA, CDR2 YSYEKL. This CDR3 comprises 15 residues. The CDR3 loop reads CASSHTAPYTDTQYF. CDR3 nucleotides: TGCGCCAGCAGCCACACCGCCCCCTACACAGATACGCAGTATTTT.

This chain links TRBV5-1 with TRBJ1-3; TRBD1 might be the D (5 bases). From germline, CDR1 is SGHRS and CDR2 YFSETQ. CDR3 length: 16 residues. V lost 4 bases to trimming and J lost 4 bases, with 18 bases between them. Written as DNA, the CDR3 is TGCGCCAGCAGCGAGGCGGATCAGGGTTACGGAAACACCATATATTTT. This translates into CASSEADQGYGNTIYF.

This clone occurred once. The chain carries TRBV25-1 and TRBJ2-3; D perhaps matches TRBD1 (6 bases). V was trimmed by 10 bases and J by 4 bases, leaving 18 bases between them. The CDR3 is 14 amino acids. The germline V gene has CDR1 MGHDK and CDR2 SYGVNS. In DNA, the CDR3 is TGTGCCACCACCCCCAGGGGTGGGGCAGATACGCAGTATTTT. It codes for CATTPRGGADTQYF.

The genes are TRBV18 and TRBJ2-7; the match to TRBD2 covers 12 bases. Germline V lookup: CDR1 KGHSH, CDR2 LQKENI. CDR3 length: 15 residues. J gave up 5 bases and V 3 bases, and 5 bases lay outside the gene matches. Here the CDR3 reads CASSPTSGGIHEQYF. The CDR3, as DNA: TGTGCCAGCTCACCCACTAGCGGGGGGATCCACGAGCAGTACTTC.

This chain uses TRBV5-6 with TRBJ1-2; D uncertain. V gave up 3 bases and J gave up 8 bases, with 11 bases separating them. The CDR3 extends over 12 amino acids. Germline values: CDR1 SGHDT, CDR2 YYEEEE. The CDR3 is CASSSNPGGYTF. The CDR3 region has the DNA TGTGCCAGCAGCTCTAACCCAGGAGGCTACACCTTC.

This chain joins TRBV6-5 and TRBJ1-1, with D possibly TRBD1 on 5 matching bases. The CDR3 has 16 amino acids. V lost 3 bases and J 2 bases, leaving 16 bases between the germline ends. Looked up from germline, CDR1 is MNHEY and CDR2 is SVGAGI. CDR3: CASSYNGGHYNTEAFF. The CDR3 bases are TGTGCCAGCAGTTATAACGGGGGTCATTATAACACTGAAGCTTTCTTT.